The source of this TCR beta chain is a study of CD4 T cells in relation to SARS-CoV-2 and coronaviruses. Unexposed donor CD4+ T cells date from 2011-2018, before the COVID-19 pandemic. The cells were cultured for around ten days before CD4+ T cells were isolated. PBMCs were plated at fewer than 2.5 million per well in IL-2-containing medium. Germline trimming cut 4 bases from V and 0 bases from J; bases unmatched to any gene: 11. Germline CDR1 and CDR2: SGHRS and YFSETQ. CDR3 length: 17 amino acids. Regarding this clone: What it binds is not known.

Repertoires were generated with immunoSEQ multiplex PCR, while TCRdb's copy carries only in-frame clones and drops some. The sample holds just over 25,000 clones, roughly 70% seen once. Sequencing was carried out using CD4+ T cells from PBMCs, cultured in vitro. The clonotype comes from a human donor in good health. J is TRBJ2-3 and V is TRBV5-1, with 7 positions matching TRBD2. The CDR3 protein is CASSLGAGEGSTDTQYF. CDR3 nucleotide sequence: TGCGCCAGCAGCCTAGGGGCGGGAGAAGGTAGCACAGATACGCAGTATTTT. The full variable domain, in which reference TRBV5-1 and TRBJ2-3 provide the parts outside the CDR3, is KAGVTQTPRYLIKTRGQQVTLSCSPISGHRSVSWYQQTPGQGLQFLFEYFSETQRNKGNFPGRFSGRQFSNSRSEMNVSTLELGDSALYLCASSLGAGEGSTDTQYFGPGTRLTVL.